What follows are 9 T cell receptor beta chains derived from one specimen sequenced in a study of cytomegalovirus exposure and HLA in healthy donors. PCR employed 60 Vbeta and 13 Jbeta primers. The data were produced by immunoSEQ multiplex PCR, yet TCRdb's version contains in-frame clones alone and is incomplete. The data hold around 100,000 clones, with 60% to 80% observed a single time. The sample consisted of PBMCs. The receptors were gathered from a man aged 45-65 years in good health and CMV-seropositive.

J is TRBJ2-5 and V is TRBV5-8; 7 nucleotides align to TRBD1. The germline gives CDR1 SGHTS, CDR2 YDEGEE. The V and J ends lost 0 bases and 2 bases, in that order; junction bases with no gene match: 4. This CDR3 spans 15 amino acids. In nucleotides, the CDR3 is TGTGCCAGCAGCTTGGGGGACAGCACTCAAGAGACCCAGTACTTC. Translated, it gives CASSLGDSTQETQYF.

The chain recombines TRBV28 with TRBJ2-7; 10 nucleotides match TRBD1. J gave up 3 bases and V 5 bases, and 10 bases lay outside the gene matches. Germline V gives CDR1 MDHEN, CDR2 SYDVKM. This CDR3 region has 16 residues. The CDR3 protein is CASSPPAWDRGYEQYF. As DNA, the CDR3 is TGTGCCAGCAGTCCACCCGCATGGGACAGGGGCTACGAGCAGTACTTC.

This clone was detected only a few times. The V and J genes are TRBV5-1 and TRBJ1-1; the match to TRBD1 covers 10 bases. This CDR3 comprises 16 residues. The V gene end was trimmed by 1 base and the J gene end by 5 bases; junction bases not matched to a gene: 8. CDR1 and CDR2 (germline): SGHRS, YFSETQ. CDR3 residues: CASSLTGTGEYTEAFF. The DNA of the CDR3 is TGCGCCAGCAGCTTGACCGGGACAGGGGAGTATACTGAAGCTTTCTTT.

The chain links TRBV7-8 to TRBJ2-1, with TRBD1 matching over 10 bases. CDR1 and CDR2 from the germline V gene are SGHVS and FQNEAQ. The CDR3 length is 15 residues. V dropped 0 bases and J dropped 7; count of bases not matched to a gene: 3. The chain's CDR3 is CASSLAGTGVNEQFF. The CDR3 region has the DNA TGTGCCAGCAGCTTAGCCGGGACAGGGGTTAATGAGCAGTTCTTC.

The chain couples TRBV2 to TRBJ2-7, with 11 bases lining up with TRBD2. Per germline, CDR1 SNHLY and CDR2 FYNNEI. The ends lost 6 bases at V and 2 bases at J; junction bases unmatched: 3. This CDR3 contains 14 residues. This chain's CDR3 is CASRGLAEPYEQYF. In DNA, the CDR3 is TGTGCCAGCAGGGGACTAGCGGAACCCTACGAGCAGTACTTC.

The genes are TRBV5-6 and TRBJ1-1; no definite D call. Germline-derived CDR1 and CDR2 are SGHDT and YYEEEE. Between the trimmed V and J ends, which lost 4 bases and 4 bases, there was a span of 11 bases. This CDR3 spans 13 amino acids. The chain's CDR3 is CASSRRGSTEAFF. As DNA, the CDR3 is TGTGCCAGCAGCCGCCGGGGTTCCACTGAAGCTTTCTTT. The complete variable domain, with remaining parts taken from reference TRBV5-6 and TRBJ1-1, reads DAGVTQSPTHLIKTRGQQVTLRCSPKSGHDTVSWYQQALGQGPQFIFQYYEEEERQRGNFPDRFSGHQFPNYSSELNVNALLLGDSALYLCASSRRGSTEAFFGQGTRLTVV.

This chain connects TRBV6-1 to TRBJ1-5; no definite D call. V was pared by 9 bases and J by 1 base, with 7 bases between. This CDR3 has 12 residues. The germline CDR1 and CDR2 sequences are MNHNS and SASEGT. The CDR3 is CASRESNQPQHF. The CDR3 nucleotides are TGTGCCAGTAGAGAGAGCAATCAGCCCCAGCATTTT.

The chain employs TRBV2 and TRBJ2-5; D is perhaps TRBD1 (7 bases). Trimming removed 2 bases at V and 2 bases at J, with 12 bases between. This CDR3 region has 15 residues. The germline V gene has CDR1 SNHLY and CDR2 FYNNEI. CDR3 DNA: TGTGCCAGCAGTGAACAGGAGGGACAGCAAGAGACCCAGTACTTC. Translating gives CASSEQEGQQETQYF.

This clone was seen a handful of times. CDR3 DNA sequence: TGTGCCAGCAGACGAGCGGTAGACAATGAGCAGTTCTTC. Translating gives CASRRAVDNEQFF. The chain has TRBV6-6 and TRBJ2-1, with D possibly being TRBD2 (5 bases). Trimming pared 6 bases from V and 5 bases from J, leaving 11 bases between. The CDR3 is 13 amino acids. The germline V gene has CDR1 MNHNY and CDR2 SVGAGI (reference sequence).